This TCR beta chain was identified in a study of control samples from healthy donors and cancer patients. Germline V lookup: CDR1 SGHDT, CDR2 YYEEEE. V was trimmed by 1 base and J by 5 bases, leaving 12 bases between them. The CDR3 has 14 residues. Repertoires were generated with immunoSEQ multiplex PCR, while TCRdb's copy carries only in-frame clones and drops some. The sample contains about 120,000 clones, roughly nine tenths of which appear only once. The V call is TRBV5-6, the J call TRBJ1-2; D may be TRBD1 (5 bases). Sequenced: PBMCs. The TCR was taken from a woman between 45 and 65 years old with colorectal cancer. The CDR3 here is CASSLYRGSYGYTF. In nucleotides, the CDR3 is TGTGCCAGCAGCTTGTACCGGGGGTCTTATGGCTACACCTTC. The variable domain in full, with the rest retrieved from reference TRBV5-6 and TRBJ1-2, is DAGVTQSPTHLIKTRGQQVTLRCSPKSGHDTVSWYQQALGQGPQFIFQYYEEEERQRGNFPDRFSGHQFPNYSSELNVNALLLGDSALYLCASSLYRGSYGYTFGSGTRLTVV.